This T cell receptor (beta chain) was recovered during a study of blood T cell repertoires in COVID-19. For the study at large: There were acute and convalescent COVID-19 samples, and they came from the United States, Italy and Spain. PBMCs, B-cell-depleted T cells, or T cells were the source of the cDNA or gDNA that made up the material.

CDR1 LNHDA and CDR2 SQIVND come from the germline V gene (reference sequence). Trimming left V 3 bases short and J 6 bases short, with 11 bases between. The CDR3 consists of 13 residues. Authors' methods: Amplification of reference gene primers was used by the study to estimate nucleated cell counts. Sequencing was performed with immunoSEQ multiplex PCR; in TCRdb, only in-frame clones are kept and a portion is missing. That table gives V, J and clone size, and the DNA gave D and trimming. The table has around 60,000 clones, more than 75% seen once. This clone appeared once. Sequencing used peripheral blood. This receptor was obtained from a human donor in a cohort sampled during active COVID-19. J is TRBJ1-1 and V is TRBV19, with D uncertain. The CDR3 sequence is CASSITPNAEAFF. CDR3 coding DNA: TGTGCCAGTAGTATTACCCCTAACGCTGAAGCTTTCTTT.